Listed below are T cell receptor beta chains from one sample, sequenced in a study of beta chain features in type 1 diabetes. Here immunoSEQ multiplex PCR was the method, and the copy in TCRdb shows in-frame clones only, minus some. The top ten clones hold approximately 0.011% of a sample with 400,000 or so clones, over 9.5% of them seen once. Material: naive CD4+ T cells from blood. These receptors all stem from a woman aged 18-30 years with type 1 diabetes. Each CDR3 is given with its conserved first and last residue. The D gene is left open where the match is weak. Rows give clone size only sometimes, using once, few, many, or a class for an expanded clone.

J: TRBJ2-1
V: TRBV4-1
size: -
D: TRBD2
DNA: TGCGCCAGCAGCCCTCAATACTTAGGACTAGCCCACAATGAGCAGTTCTTC
CDR3: CASSPQYLGLAHNEQFF

J: TRBJ2-1
V: TRBV27
size: -
D: TRBD1
DNA: TGTGCCAGCAGCGTAGGACAGGGGGGAGGCAATGAGCAGTTCTTC
CDR3: CASSVGQGGGNEQFF

J: TRBJ2-6
V: TRBV7-6
size: -
D: -
DNA: TGTGCCAGCAGCTTAAGCAGGGAATGGGCTGGGGCCAACGTCCTGACTTTC
CDR3: CASSLSREWAGANVLTF

J: TRBJ2-2
V: TRBV9
size: -
D: -
DNA: TGTGCCAGCAGCGTAGTACGGGAGAGGACCGGGGAGCTGTTTTTT
CDR3: CASSVVRERTGELFF

J: TRBJ1-2
V: TRBV7-9
size: few
D: -
DNA: TGTGCCAGCAGCAAGGCAGGGTTCGGCGGCTACACCTTC
CDR3: CASSKAGFGGYTF

J: TRBJ2-4
V: TRBV13
size: few
D: -
DNA: TGTGCCAGCAGCGGGAGAGGGACTAACATTCAGTACTTC
CDR3: CASSGRGTNIQYF

J: TRBJ1-2
V: TRBV7-9
size: -
D: -
DNA: TGTGCCAGCAGCCCGGGAGGGGATACCTATGGCTACACCTTC
CDR3: CASSPGGDTYGYTF

J: TRBJ1-2
V: TRBV7-8
size: -
D: -
DNA: TGTGCCAGCAGCTTCGCGCGACCAGCGTTAAAACCCACCTATGGCTACACCTTC
CDR3: CASSFARPALKPTYGYTF

J: TRBJ1-5
V: TRBV4-1
size: few
D: -
DNA: TGCGCCAGCAGCCAAGACCTGGCTTTCAGGGCCTCAGGGGATCAGCCCCAGCATTTT
CDR3: CASSQDLAFRASGDQPQHF

J: TRBJ2-1
V: TRBV21-1
size: -
D: -
DNA: TGTGCCAGAAGCAAGGGGGGGAGCTCCTACAATGAGCAGTTCTTC
CDR3: CARSKGGSSYNEQFF

J: TRBJ2-7
V: TRBV10-3
size: few
D: -
DNA: TGTGCCATCAGTGAGTCGGATGCTCGGGGCTACGAGCAGTACTTC
CDR3: CAISESDARGYEQYF

J: TRBJ1-1
V: TRBV7-9
size: few
D: -
DNA: TGTGCCAGCAGCCTTGAGGGAGAGAACACTGAAGCTTTCTTT
CDR3: CASSLEGENTEAFF

J: TRBJ2-7
V: TRBV11-2
size: -
D: TRBD1
DNA: TGTGCCAGCAGCCCCCGGGACAGGGGGCTGGAGCAGTACTTC
CDR3: CASSPRDRGLEQYF

J: TRBJ1-5
V: TRBV7-2
size: few
D: TRBD1
DNA: TGTGCCAGCAGCCCGACAGGGGATCAGCCCCAGCATTTT
CDR3: CASSPTGDQPQHF

J: TRBJ1-2
V: TRBV27
size: -
D: -
DNA: TGTGCCAGCAGTTTATCCGGGACACCTCTTTATGGCTACACCTTC
CDR3: CASSLSGTPLYGYTF